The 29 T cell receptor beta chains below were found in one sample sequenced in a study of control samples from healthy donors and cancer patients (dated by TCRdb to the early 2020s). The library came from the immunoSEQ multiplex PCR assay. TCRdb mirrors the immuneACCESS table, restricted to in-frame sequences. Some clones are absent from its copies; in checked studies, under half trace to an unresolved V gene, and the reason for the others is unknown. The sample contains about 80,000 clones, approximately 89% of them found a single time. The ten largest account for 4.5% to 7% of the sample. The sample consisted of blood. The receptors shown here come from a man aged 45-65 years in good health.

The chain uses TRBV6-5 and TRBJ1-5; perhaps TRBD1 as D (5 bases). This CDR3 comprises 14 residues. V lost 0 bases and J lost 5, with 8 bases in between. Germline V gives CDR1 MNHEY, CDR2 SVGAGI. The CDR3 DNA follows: TGTGCCAGCAGTTACTCGGGAGGGGATCAGCCCCAGCATTTT. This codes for CASSYSGGDQPQHF.

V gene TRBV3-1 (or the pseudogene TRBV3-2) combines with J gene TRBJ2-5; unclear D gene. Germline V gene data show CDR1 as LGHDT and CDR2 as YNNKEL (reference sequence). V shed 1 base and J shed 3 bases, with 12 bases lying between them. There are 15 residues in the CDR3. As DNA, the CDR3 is TGTGCCAGCAGCCAAGTTCACCGGAAAGAAGAGACCCAGTACTTC. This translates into CASSQVHRKEETQYF.

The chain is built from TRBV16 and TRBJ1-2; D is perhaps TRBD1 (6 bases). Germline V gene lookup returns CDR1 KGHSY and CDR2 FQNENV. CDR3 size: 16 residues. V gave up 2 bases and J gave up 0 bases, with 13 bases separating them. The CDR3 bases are TGTGCCAGCAGCCAAATGAGAGGGGGTGCTAACTATGGCTACACCTTC. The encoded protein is CASSQMRGGANYGYTF.

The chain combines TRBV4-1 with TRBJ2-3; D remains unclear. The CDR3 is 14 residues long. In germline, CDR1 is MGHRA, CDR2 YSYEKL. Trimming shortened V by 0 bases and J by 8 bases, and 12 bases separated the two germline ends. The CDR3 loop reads CASSQEAGPGTQYF. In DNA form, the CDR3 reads TGCGCCAGCAGCCAAGAAGCAGGACCGGGTACGCAGTATTTT.

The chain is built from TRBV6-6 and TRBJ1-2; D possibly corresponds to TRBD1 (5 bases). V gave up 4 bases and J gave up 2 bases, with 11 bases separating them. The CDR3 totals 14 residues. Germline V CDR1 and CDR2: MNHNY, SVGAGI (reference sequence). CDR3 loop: CASSSGGENYGYTF. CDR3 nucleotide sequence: TGTGCCAGCAGTTCGGGGGGGGAGAACTATGGCTACACCTTC.

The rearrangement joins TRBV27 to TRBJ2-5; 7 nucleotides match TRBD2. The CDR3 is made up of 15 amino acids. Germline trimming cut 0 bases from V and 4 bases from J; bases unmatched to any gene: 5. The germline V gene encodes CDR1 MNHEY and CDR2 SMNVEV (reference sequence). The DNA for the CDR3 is TGTGCCAGCAGTTTATCGGGCAGGGAGGGAGAGACCCAGTACTTC. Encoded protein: CASSLSGREGETQYF.

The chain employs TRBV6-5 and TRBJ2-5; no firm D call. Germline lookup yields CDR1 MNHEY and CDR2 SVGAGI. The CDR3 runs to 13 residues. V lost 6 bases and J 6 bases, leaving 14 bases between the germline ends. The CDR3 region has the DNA TGTGCCAGCAGCCGTGACGTCGGAAAGACCCAGTACTTC. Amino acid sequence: CASSRDVGKTQYF.

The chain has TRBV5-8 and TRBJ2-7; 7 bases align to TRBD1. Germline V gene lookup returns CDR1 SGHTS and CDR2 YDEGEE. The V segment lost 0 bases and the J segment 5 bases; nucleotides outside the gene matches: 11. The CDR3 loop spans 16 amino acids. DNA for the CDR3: TGTGCCAGCAGCTTGGTTAATCACAGGGGAGTCGACGAGCAGTACTTC. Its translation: CASSLVNHRGVDEQYF. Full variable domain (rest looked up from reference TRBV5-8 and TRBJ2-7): EAGVTQSPTHLIKTRGQQATLRCSPISGHTSVYWYQQALGLGLQFLLWYDEGEERNRGNFPPRFSGRQFPNYSSELNVNALELEDSALYLCASSLVNHRGVDEQYFGPGTRLTVT.

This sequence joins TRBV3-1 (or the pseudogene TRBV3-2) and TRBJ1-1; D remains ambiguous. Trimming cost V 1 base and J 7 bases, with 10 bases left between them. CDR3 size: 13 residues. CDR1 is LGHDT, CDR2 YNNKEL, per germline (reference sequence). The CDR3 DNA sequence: TGTGCCAGCAGCCAAGCCCTCCCGTTTGAAGCTTTCTTT. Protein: CASSQALPFEAFF.

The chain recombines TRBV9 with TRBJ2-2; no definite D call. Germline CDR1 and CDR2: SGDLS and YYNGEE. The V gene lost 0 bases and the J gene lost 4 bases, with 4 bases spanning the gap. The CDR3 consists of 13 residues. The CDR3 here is CASSVDLTGELFF. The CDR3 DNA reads TGTGCCAGCAGCGTAGATCTCACCGGGGAGCTGTTTTTT.

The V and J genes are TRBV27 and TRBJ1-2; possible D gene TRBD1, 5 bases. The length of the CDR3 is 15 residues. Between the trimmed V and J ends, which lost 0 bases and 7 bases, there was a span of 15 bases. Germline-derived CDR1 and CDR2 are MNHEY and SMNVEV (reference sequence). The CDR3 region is CASSLSGTSVGGYTF. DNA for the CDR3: TGTGCCAGCAGTTTATCCGGGACCTCGGTGGGTGGCTACACCTTC.

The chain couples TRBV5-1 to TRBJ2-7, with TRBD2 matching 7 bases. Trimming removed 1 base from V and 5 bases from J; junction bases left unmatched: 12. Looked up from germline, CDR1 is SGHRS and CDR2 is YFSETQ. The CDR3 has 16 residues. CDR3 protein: CASSLPERGGYNEQYF. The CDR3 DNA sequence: TGCGCCAGCAGCTTGCCGGAGCGCGGGGGTTACAACGAGCAGTACTTC.

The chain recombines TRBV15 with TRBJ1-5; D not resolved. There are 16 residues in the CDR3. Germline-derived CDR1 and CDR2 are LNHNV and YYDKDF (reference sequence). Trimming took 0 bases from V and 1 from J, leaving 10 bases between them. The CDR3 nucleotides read TGTGCCACCAGCAGAGATCCGGGAGCGAGCAATCAGCCCCAGCATTTT. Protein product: CATSRDPGASNQPQHF.

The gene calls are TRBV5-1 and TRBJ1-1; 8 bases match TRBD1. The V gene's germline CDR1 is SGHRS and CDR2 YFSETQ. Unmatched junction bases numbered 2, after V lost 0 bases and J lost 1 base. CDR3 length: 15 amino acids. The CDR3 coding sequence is TGCGCCAGCAGCTTGGGGACAGGGAGGAACACTGAAGCTTTCTTT. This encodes CASSLGTGRNTEAFF.

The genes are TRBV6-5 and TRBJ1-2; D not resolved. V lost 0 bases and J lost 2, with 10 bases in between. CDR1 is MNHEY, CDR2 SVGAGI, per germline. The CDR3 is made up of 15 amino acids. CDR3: CASSYSGRSNYGYTF. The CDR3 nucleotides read TGTGCCAGCAGTTACTCAGGACGGTCCAACTATGGCTACACCTTC.

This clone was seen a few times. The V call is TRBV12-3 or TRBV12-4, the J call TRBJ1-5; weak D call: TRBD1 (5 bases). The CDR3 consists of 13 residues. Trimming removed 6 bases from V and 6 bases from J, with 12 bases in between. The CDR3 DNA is TGTGCCAGCAGCCCAGGGATCGGTCAGCCCCAGCATTTT. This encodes CASSPGIGQPQHF.

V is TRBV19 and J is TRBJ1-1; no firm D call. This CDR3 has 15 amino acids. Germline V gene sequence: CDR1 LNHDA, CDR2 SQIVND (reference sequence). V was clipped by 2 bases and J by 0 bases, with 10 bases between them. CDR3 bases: TGTGCCAGTAGTATACGGGGTGTCATGAACACTGAAGCTTTCTTT. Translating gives CASSIRGVMNTEAFF.

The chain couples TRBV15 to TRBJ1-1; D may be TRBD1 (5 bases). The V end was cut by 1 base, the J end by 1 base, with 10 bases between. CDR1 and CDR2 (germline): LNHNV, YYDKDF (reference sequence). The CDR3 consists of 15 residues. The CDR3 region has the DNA TGTGCCACCAGCAGAGTTCCTGACAGGAACACTGAAGCTTTCTTT. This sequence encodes CATSRVPDRNTEAFF.

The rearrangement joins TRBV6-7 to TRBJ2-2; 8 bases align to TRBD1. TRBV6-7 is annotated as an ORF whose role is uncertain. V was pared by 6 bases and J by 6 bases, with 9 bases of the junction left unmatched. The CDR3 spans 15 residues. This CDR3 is CASSTDRGNPGELFF. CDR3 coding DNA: TGTGCCAGCAGCACCGACAGGGGAAATCCCGGGGAGCTGTTTTTT.

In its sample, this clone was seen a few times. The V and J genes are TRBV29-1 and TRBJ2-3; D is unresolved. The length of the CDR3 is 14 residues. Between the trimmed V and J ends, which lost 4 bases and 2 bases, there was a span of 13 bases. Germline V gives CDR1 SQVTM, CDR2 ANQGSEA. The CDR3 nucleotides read TGCAGCGTTGTCTCTATTGGTTTCACAGATACGCAGTATTTT. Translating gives CSVVSIGFTDTQYF.

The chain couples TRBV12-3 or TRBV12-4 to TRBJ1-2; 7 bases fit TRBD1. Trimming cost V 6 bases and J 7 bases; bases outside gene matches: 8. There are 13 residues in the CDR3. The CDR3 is CASRLGQYRGYTF. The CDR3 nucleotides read TGTGCCAGCAGACTGGGACAGTATCGTGGCTACACCTTC.

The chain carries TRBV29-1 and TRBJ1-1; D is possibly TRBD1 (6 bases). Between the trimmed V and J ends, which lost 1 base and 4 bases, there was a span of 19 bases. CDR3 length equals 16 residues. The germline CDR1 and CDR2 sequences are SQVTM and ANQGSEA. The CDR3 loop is CSVEVHRGIGGTEAFF. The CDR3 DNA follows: TGCAGCGTTGAAGTCCATAGGGGGATTGGGGGCACTGAAGCTTTCTTT.

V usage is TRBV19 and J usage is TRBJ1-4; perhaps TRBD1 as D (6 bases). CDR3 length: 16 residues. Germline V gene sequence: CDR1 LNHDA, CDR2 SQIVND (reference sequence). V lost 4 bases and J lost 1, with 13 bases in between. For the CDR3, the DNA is TGTGCCAGTAGTACCCCCGCCAGGGGAACTAATGAAAAACTGTTTTTT. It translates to CASSTPARGTNEKLFF.

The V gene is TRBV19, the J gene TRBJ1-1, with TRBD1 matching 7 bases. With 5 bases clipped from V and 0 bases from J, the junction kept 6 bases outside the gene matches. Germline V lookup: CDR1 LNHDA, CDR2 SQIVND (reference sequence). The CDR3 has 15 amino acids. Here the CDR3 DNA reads TGTGCCAGTAGTCGGACAGGAAGAGTGAACACTGAAGCTTTCTTT. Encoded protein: CASSRTGRVNTEAFF.

CDR3 nucleotides: TGTGCCAGCATGAGGACCCGGGACAGGAAGGACACTGAAGCTTTCTTT. Its protein product is CASMRTRDRKDTEAFF. V gene TRBV21-1 combines with J gene TRBJ1-1; the table's D call, TRBD1, was not checked against the DNA. TRBV21-1 is listed as a pseudogene. This CDR3 comprises 16 residues.

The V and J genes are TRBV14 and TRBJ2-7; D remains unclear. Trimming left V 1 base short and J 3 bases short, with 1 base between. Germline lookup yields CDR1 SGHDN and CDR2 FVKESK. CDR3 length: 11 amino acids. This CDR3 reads CASSQVYEQYF. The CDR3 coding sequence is TGTGCCAGCAGCCAAGTCTACGAGCAGTACTTC.

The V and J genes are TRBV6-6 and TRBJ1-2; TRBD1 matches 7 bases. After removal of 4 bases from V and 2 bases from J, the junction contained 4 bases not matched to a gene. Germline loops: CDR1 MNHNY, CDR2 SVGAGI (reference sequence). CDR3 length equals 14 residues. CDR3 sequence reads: CASSLPGQNYGYTF. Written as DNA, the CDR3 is TGTGCCAGCAGTTTACCGGGACAGAACTATGGCTACACCTTC.

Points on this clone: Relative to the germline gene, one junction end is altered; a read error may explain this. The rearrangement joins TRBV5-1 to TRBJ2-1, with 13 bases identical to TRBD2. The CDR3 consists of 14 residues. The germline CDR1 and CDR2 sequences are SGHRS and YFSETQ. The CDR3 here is CVSRRLAGGDEQFF. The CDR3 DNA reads TGCGTCAGCAGGAGACTAGCGGGGGGTGATGAGCAGTTCTTC.

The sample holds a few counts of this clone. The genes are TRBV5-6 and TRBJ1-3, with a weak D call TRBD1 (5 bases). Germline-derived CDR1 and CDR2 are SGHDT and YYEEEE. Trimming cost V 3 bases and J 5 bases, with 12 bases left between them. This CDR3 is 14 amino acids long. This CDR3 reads CASSSDRGRNTIYF. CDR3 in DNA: TGTGCCAGCAGCTCCGACAGAGGCCGAAACACCATATATTTT.